These 28 T cell receptor beta chains were sequenced from one sample in a study of beta chain features in type 1 diabetes. The isolated RNA, all of it, was reverse transcribed, so expressed TCRB transcripts were what got sequenced. Only in-frame clones appear in the TCRdb table, and some are missing; sequencing was by immunoSEQ multiplex PCR. Here the sample spans almost 350,000 clones, about 19% being singletons. What was sequenced was naive CD4+ T cells from blood. Receptors originate from a woman between 18 and 29 years old in good health.

This clone was observed a handful of times. The chain is built from TRBV14 and TRBJ2-5, with 7 bases aligning to TRBD2. Trimming cost V 4 bases and J 4 bases; bases outside gene matches: 6. Germline-derived CDR1 and CDR2 are SGHDN and FVKESK. The CDR3 sequence is 14 residues long. CDR3 in amino acids: CASSPGTMGETQYF. DNA for the CDR3: TGTGCCAGCAGCCCCGGGACTATGGGAGAGACCCAGTACTTC.

The J gene is TRBJ2-4, the V gene TRBV6-1; D is unclear. Germline V CDR1 and CDR2: MNHNS, SASEGT. The CDR3 extends over 14 amino acids. Trimming took 1 base from V and 3 from J, leaving 7 bases between them. The CDR3 DNA reads as TGTGCCAGCAGTGAAGGGCCCAACAAAAACATTCAGTACTTC. Translation: CASSEGPNKNIQYF.

This clone was counted between two and nine times. The chain employs TRBV29-1 and TRBJ1-1; weak D call: TRBD1 (5 bases). Germline loops: CDR1 SQVTM, CDR2 ANQGSEA. Trimming pared 6 bases from V and 5 bases from J, leaving 16 bases between. The CDR3 covers 13 residues. DNA for the CDR3: TGCAGCGTGGGGCGCGGGGTATGGACTGAAGCTTTCTTT. Protein sequence: CSVGRGVWTEAFF. Full variable domain (missing parts from reference TRBV29-1 and TRBJ1-1): SAVISQKPSRDICQRGTSLTIQCQVDSQVTMMFWYRQQPGQSLTLIATANQGSEATYESGFVIDKFPISRPNLTFSTLTVSNMSPEDSSIYLCSVGRGVWTEAFFGQGTRLTVV.

This clone has only a few counts. Other DNA sequences in this sample translate to the same CDR3. This chain connects TRBV10-3 to TRBJ2-5; 8 bases match TRBD1. CDR1 and CDR2 (germline): ENHRY, SYGVKD. The CDR3 sequence is 12 residues long. After removal of 6 bases from V and 3 bases from J, the junction contained 0 bases not matched to a gene. The CDR3 sequence: CAIRDREETQYF. The CDR3 region has the DNA TGTGCCATCAGGGACAGGGAAGAGACCCAGTACTTC.

This clone came up a few times. The chain employs TRBV10-3 and TRBJ2-1; 8 positions agree with TRBD2. Trimming took 10 bases from V and 6 from J; bases not matched to a gene: 5. Per the germline V gene, CDR1 is ENHRY and CDR2 is SYGVKD. This CDR3 contains 12 residues. The CDR3 protein is CATGGRPNEQFF. CDR3 sequence (DNA): TGTGCCACCGGCGGGAGGCCCAATGAGCAGTTCTTC.

This clone showed up just a few times. This chain uses TRBV7-2 with TRBJ2-2; TRBD2 is a possible D gene (7 bases). Germline V CDR1 and CDR2: SGHTA, FQGNSA. The V end was cut by 1 base, the J end by 7 bases, with 13 bases between. The CDR3 spans 15 residues. CDR3 sequence: CASSLGGGLGGELFF. The CDR3 region has the DNA TGTGCCAGCAGCTTAGGGGGGGGCCTCGGCGGGGAGCTGTTTTTT.

This clone was counted between two and nine times. Distinct nucleotide sequences in the sample also encode this CDR3. The V call is TRBV7-2, the J call TRBJ1-2, with a tentative D call TRBD1 (5 bases). Germline values: CDR1 SGHTA, CDR2 FQGNSA. Deletions cut 4 bases from V and 2 bases from J, with 8 bases between. The CDR3 runs to 13 residues. The CDR3 bases are TGTGCCAGCAGCTCCGGACAAAACTATGGCTACACCTTC. The encoded protein is CASSSGQNYGYTF.

The chain couples TRBV14 to TRBJ2-1, with D possibly matching TRBD2 (6 bases). This CDR3 region has 16 residues. Germline V gene data show CDR1 as SGHDN and CDR2 as FVKESK. V lost 0 bases to trimming and J lost 5 bases, with 14 bases between them. The CDR3 DNA follows: TGTGCCAGCAGCCAAGATCGGAATAGCGGCAACAATGAGCAGTTCTTC. Residues: CASSQDRNSGNNEQFF.

The chain links TRBV7-8 to TRBJ2-7; 9 bases line up with TRBD1. Germline values: CDR1 SGHVS, CDR2 FQNEAQ. The CDR3 totals 14 residues. V lost 7 bases to trimming and J lost 7 bases; unmatched junction nucleotides: 11. The CDR3 sequence: CASTAGTGTWEQYF. CDR3 in DNA: TGTGCCAGCACCGCCGGGACAGGGACCTGGGAGCAGTACTTC. Together with reference TRBV7-8 and TRBJ2-7, the CDR3 gives the full variable domain: GAGVSQSPRYKVAKRGQDVALRCDPISGHVSLFWYQQALGQGPEFLTYFQNEAQLDKSGLPSDRFFAERPEGSVSTLKIQRTQQEDSAVYLCASTAGTGTWEQYFGPGTRLTVT.

A few counts support this clone. The chain recombines TRBV19 with TRBJ2-7; TRBD2 matches at 8 bases. Germline-derived CDR1 and CDR2 are LNHDA and SQIVND (reference sequence). The CDR3 contains 14 residues. V lost 5 bases to trimming and J lost 0 bases; unmatched junction nucleotides: 3. CDR3 loop: CASSGGLGSYEQYF. CDR3 coding DNA: TGTGCCAGTAGTGGGGGACTAGGCTCCTACGAGCAGTACTTC.

This clone came up a few times. V is TRBV7-9 and J is TRBJ2-4; 8 bases agree with TRBD2. The CDR3 contains 16 residues. The germline gives CDR1 SEHNR, CDR2 FQNEAQ (reference sequence). Trimming took 5 bases from V and 5 from J; bases not matched to a gene: 11. This chain's CDR3 is CASSPPAARGENIQYF. The DNA of the CDR3 is TGTGCCAGCAGCCCTCCCGCAGCGCGGGGGGAAAACATTCAGTACTTC.

The chain employs TRBV9 and TRBJ2-7; 8 bases match TRBD2. Looked up from germline, CDR1 is SGDLS and CDR2 is YYNGEE. The V and J ends lost 0 bases and 0 bases, in that order; junction bases with no gene match: 5. This CDR3 contains 16 residues. DNA for the CDR3: TGTGCCAGCAGCGTAGGCCCACTAGCGGCCTCCTACGAGCAGTACTTC. Translating gives CASSVGPLAASYEQYF.

A few counts support this clone. The chain links TRBV5-1 to TRBJ2-3; D uncertain. V dropped 4 bases and J dropped 1 base, with 7 bases sitting between them. This CDR3 contains 13 residues. Germline CDR1 and CDR2: SGHRS and YFSETQ. The CDR3 spells CASSHRGTDTQYF. CDR3 bases: TGCGCCAGCAGCCACCGGGGCACAGATACGCAGTATTTT.

The gene calls are TRBV5-6 and TRBJ2-2, with D unresolved. Germline CDR1 is SGHDT and CDR2 is YYEEEE. The CDR3 runs 13 residues. Trimming removed 3 bases at V and 1 base at J, with 4 bases between. DNA for the CDR3: TGTGCCAGCAGCTCGAGGAACACCGGGGAGCTGTTTTTT. Amino acid sequence: CASSSRNTGELFF.

This sequence joins TRBV14 and TRBJ1-1; TRBD1 agrees at 7 bases. J was trimmed by 9 bases and V by 4 bases; bases with no gene match: 5. The CDR3 consists of 12 residues. Germline V gene sequence: CDR1 SGHDN, CDR2 FVKESK. CDR3: CASSPGTVQAFF. The CDR3, as DNA: TGTGCCAGCAGCCCCGGGACAGTTCAAGCTTTCTTT. Based on the CDR3 plus reference TRBV14 and TRBJ1-1, the full variable domain is EAGVTQFPSHSVIEKGQTVTLRCDPISGHDNLYWYRRVMGKEIKFLLHFVKESKQDESGMPNNRFLAERTGGTYSTLKVQPAELEDSGVYFCASSPGTVQAFFGQGTRLTVV.

The chain employs TRBV5-4 and TRBJ2-1, with 9 bases lining up with TRBD2. Germline V gene data show CDR1 as SGHNT and CDR2 as YYREEE (reference sequence). This CDR3 has 14 amino acids. Germline trimming cut 0 bases from V and 11 bases from J; bases unmatched to any gene: 6. CDR3 in DNA: TGTGCCAGCAGCTTGGGGTTAGCGGGGGCGCAGCAGTTCTTC. Translation: CASSLGLAGAQQFF.

A few counts support this clone. The J gene is TRBJ2-1, the V gene TRBV7-2; D perhaps matches TRBD1 (6 bases). The CDR3 extends over 13 amino acids. Germline lookup yields CDR1 SGHTA and CDR2 FQGNSA. V was cut by 5 bases and J by 9 bases, with 14 bases left in between. This chain's CDR3 is CASSRTGKGEQFF. The CDR3 DNA is TGTGCCAGCAGCAGAACAGGGAAGGGTGAGCAGTTCTTC.

The rearrangement joins TRBV18 to TRBJ2-1, with D uncertain. The CDR3 runs to 12 residues. Germline V lookup: CDR1 KGHSH, CDR2 LQKENI. Trimming removed 2 bases from V and 6 bases from J, with 5 bases in between. The CDR3 DNA is TGTGCCAGCTCACCAGCAGGCAATGAGCAGTTCTTC. The encoded protein is CASSPAGNEQFF. Variable domain in full (rest from reference TRBV18 and TRBJ2-1): NAGVMQNPRHLVRRRGQEARLRCSPMKGHSHVYWYRQLPEEGLKFMVYLQKENIIDESGMPKERFSAEFPKEGPSILRIQQVVRGDSAAYFCASSPAGNEQFFGPGTRLTVL.

The chain employs TRBV30 and TRBJ2-5; 8 bases agree with TRBD1. Germline V gives CDR1 GTSNPN, CDR2 SVGIG (reference sequence). Losses at the gene ends were 4 bases for V and 4 bases for J; bases not matched to a gene: 5. This CDR3 comprises 13 residues. CDR3 nucleotide sequence: TGTGCCTGGACTTTGACAGGGGCAGAGACCCAGTACTTC. Amino acid sequence: CAWTLTGAETQYF.

V and J are TRBV11-2 and TRBJ2-2; D is uncertain. V was cut by 6 bases and J by 2 bases, with 4 bases left in between. This CDR3 is 12 amino acids long. CDR1 and CDR2 from the germline V gene are SGHAT and FQNNGV. The CDR3 bases are TGTGCCAGCAGTTCAAACACCGGGGAGCTGTTTTTT. The encoded protein is CASSSNTGELFF.

This clone came up a few times. CDR3 in DNA: TGCGCCAGCGGCCTAGCGGGAGGGACCGAGACCCAGTACTTC. Residues: CASGLAGGTETQYF. The chain joins TRBV5-1 to TRBJ2-5; 12 bases are a match to TRBD2. Germline V gene sequence: CDR1 SGHRS, CDR2 YFSETQ. The CDR3 totals 14 residues. V trimming: 7 bases; J trimming: 5 bases; junction bases outside the gene matches: 6.

This clone showed up just a few times. The CDR3 coding sequence is TGTGCCTGGATGAGGGGTAGCGGGAGGGCCAAAAACATTCAGTACTTC. Protein sequence: CAWMRGSGRAKNIQYF. The chain employs TRBV30 and TRBJ2-4, with TRBD2 matching over 10 bases. Trimming at V came to 4 bases and at J to 1 base, leaving 7 bases not matched to a gene. Per germline, CDR1 GTSNPN and CDR2 SVGIG (reference sequence). The CDR3 has 16 amino acids.

This clone has just one count. This sequence joins TRBV19 and TRBJ2-1; a weak D match, TRBD1 (6 bases). CDR1 is LNHDA, CDR2 SQIVND, per germline (reference sequence). The CDR3 runs to 13 residues. V was clipped by 8 bases and J by 5 bases, with 13 bases between them. CDR3 residues: CASGGRAHNEQFF. The CDR3 DNA reads TGTGCCAGTGGGGGCAGGGCCCACAATGAGCAGTTCTTC.

This clone was detected a few times. This chain connects TRBV7-9 to TRBJ2-3; no reliable D call. Germline V gene sequence: CDR1 SEHNR, CDR2 FQNEAQ (reference sequence). Trimming cost V 0 bases and J 3 bases, with 7 bases left between them. CDR3 length: 14 residues. Written as DNA, the CDR3 is TGTGCCAGCAGCTTAGCCCTGCTAACAGATACGCAGTATTTT. Translation: CASSLALLTDTQYF.

The chain has TRBV5-1 and TRBJ2-7, with 9 bases identical to TRBD2. This CDR3 contains 15 residues. CDR1 and CDR2 from the germline V gene are SGHRS and YFSETQ. The V segment lost 0 bases and the J segment 7 bases; nucleotides outside the gene matches: 8. The CDR3 region is CASSLDLAGLGEQYF. CDR3 nucleotide sequence: TGCGCCAGCAGCTTGGACCTAGCGGGGTTAGGGGAGCAGTACTTC.

This clone occurred a few times. The CDR3, as DNA: TGTGCCAGCAGCTTAGCAGGGGTGTCCTACAATGAGCAGTTCTTC. Residues: CASSLAGVSYNEQFF. The chain recombines TRBV7-8 with TRBJ2-1; maybe TRBD1 (5 bases). Germline V lookup: CDR1 SGHVS, CDR2 FQNEAQ. The CDR3 runs to 15 residues. V shed 0 bases and J shed 1 base, with 7 bases lying between them.

The gene calls are TRBV2 and TRBJ2-6; D ambiguous. V lost 7 bases and J 2 bases, leaving 6 bases between the germline ends. This CDR3 spans 13 amino acids. Germline V CDR1 and CDR2: SNHLY, FYNNEI. CDR3 residues: CASNGAGANVLTF. The DNA for the CDR3 is TGTGCCAGCAATGGAGCTGGGGCCAACGTCCTGACTTTC.

The J gene is TRBJ2-2, the V gene TRBV5-1; 8 nucleotides agree with TRBD2. The J segment lost 1 base and the V segment lost 6 bases, leaving 17 bases of the junction unmatched. CDR3 length: 19 residues. Germline V gene data show CDR1 as SGHRS and CDR2 as YFSETQ. The CDR3 reads CASNPHGGGIYWNTGELFF. The CDR3 DNA sequence: TGCGCCAGCAACCCCCACGGCGGGGGGATCTATTGGAACACCGGGGAGCTGTTTTTT.